These T cell receptor beta chains were read from a single sample in a study of cytomegalovirus exposure and HLA in healthy donors. TCRdb keeps only in-frame clones here, not all; method: immunoSEQ multiplex PCR. The data contain 120,000 or so clones, more than 75% of them singletons. Sequencing was performed on PBMCs. The receptors were gathered from a woman aged 25 to 39 in good health and CMV-seronegative. Both conserved end residues are part of each CDR3. The D gene is left open where the match is weak. Not every row has a clone size; where given, it reads once, few, many or a size class.

clone size,V gene,D gene,J gene,CDR3 protein,CDR3 DNA
-,TRBV4-2,-,TRBJ1-1,CASSQVGEGTEAFF,TGTGCCAGCAGCCAAGTTGGGGAGGGCACTGAAGCTTTCTTT
-,TRBV4-3,-,TRBJ1-6,CASSQAGGMGSPLHF,TGCGCCAGCAGCCAGGCGGGGGGGATGGGATCACCCCTCCACTTT
-,TRBV2,TRBD1,TRBJ1-4,CASSSRTGEEKLFF,TGTGCCAGCAGTAGCCGGACAGGGGAGGAAAAACTGTTTTTT
-,TRBV18,-,TRBJ1-2,CASSRTGSNYGYTF,TGTGCCAGCTCGCGAACCGGGTCCAACTATGGCTACACCTTC
-,TRBV2,TRBD1,TRBJ1-2,CASTRTGGRDGYTF,TGTGCCAGCACTCGGACAGGGGGTCGCGATGGCTACACCTTC
-,TRBV11-3,-,TRBJ2-1,CASSTGAARPGEQFF,TGTGCCAGCAGCACTGGAGCGGCACGGCCGGGGGAGCAGTTCTTC
-,TRBV7-2,TRBD1,TRBJ1-3,CASSLGGQGISGNTIYF,TGTGCCAGCAGCTTAGGGGGACAGGGAATCTCTGGAAACACCATATATTTT
-,TRBV6-6,TRBD1,TRBJ2-1,CASSYLATGADNEQFF,TGTGCCAGCAGTTACCTCGCGACAGGGGCTGACAATGAGCAGTTCTTC
-,TRBV7-8,-,TRBJ2-3,CASKPLWQGSTDTQYF,TGTGCCAGCAAACCTCTCTGGCAGGGAAGCACAGATACGCAGTATTTT
-,TRBV6-1,-,TRBJ2-3,CASSGERASTDTQYF,TGTGCCAGCAGTGGGGAGCGGGCTAGCACAGATACGCAGTATTTT
-,TRBV10-3,TRBD1,TRBJ1-2,CAISDDRGYGYTF,TGTGCCATCAGTGATGACAGGGGGTATGGCTACACCTTC
-,TRBV7-9,-,TRBJ2-7,CASSLGGRMSYEQYF,TGTGCCAGCAGCTTAGGTGGCCGTATGTCCTACGAGCAGTACTTC
-,TRBV7-6,-,TRBJ2-2,CASSLDNFYTGELFF,TGTGCCAGCAGCTTGGACAACTTTTACACCGGGGAGCTGTTTTTT
-,TRBV5-6,TRBD1,TRBJ2-1,CASSYVDRGNQEQFF,TGTGCCAGCAGCTACGTCGACAGGGGTAACCAAGAGCAGTTCTTC
-,TRBV10-3,TRBD1,TRBJ1-2,CAISDRDRDRGYTF,TGTGCCATCAGTGACCGGGACAGGGATCGTGGCTACACCTTC
-,TRBV12-5,-,TRBJ2-7,CASALEGGYYEQYF,TGTGCTAGTGCCTTAGAGGGCGGTTACTACGAGCAGTACTTC
-,TRBV7-2,TRBD1,TRBJ2-1,CASSLNPGTDYNEQFF,TGTGCCAGCAGCTTAAATCCCGGGACAGACTACAATGAGCAGTTCTTC
-,TRBV30,-,TRBJ1-5,CAWSSGQPGQPQHF,TGTGCCTGGAGTTCAGGTCAACCAGGGCAGCCCCAGCATTTT
many,TRBV19,-,TRBJ1-5,CASRQRGNQPQHF,TGTGCCAGTAGACAGAGGGGGAATCAGCCCCAGCATTTT
-,TRBV2,TRBD2,TRBJ2-7,CASSVRTSGGHEQYF,TGTGCCAGCAGTGTGAGGACTAGCGGGGGGCACGAGCAGTACTTC
-,TRBV10-3,-,TRBJ2-1,CAIRPDSPPSSYNEQFF,TGTGCCATCAGGCCCGACAGTCCCCCAAGCTCCTACAATGAGCAGTTCTTC
-,TRBV9,-,TRBJ1-6,CASSPGATLGSPLHF,TGTGCCAGCAGCCCAGGGGCGACCCTAGGTTCACCCCTCCACTTT